A single sample gave rise to the 12 T cell receptor beta chains below, sequenced in a study of blood T cell repertoires in COVID-19. Sequencing was performed with immunoSEQ multiplex PCR; in TCRdb, only in-frame clones are kept and a portion is missing. The sample consists of around 140,000 clones, 75% to 90% of them appearing once. Sequences were obtained from PBMCs or T cells enriched from blood (not recorded which). The receptor set was obtained from a man aged 60 to 75 who had recovered from COVID-19.

This clone was recorded once. The chain carries TRBV7-2 and TRBJ1-2; TRBD1 matches at 7 bases. The CDR3 covers 13 residues. Germline V gene data show CDR1 as SGHTA and CDR2 as FQGNSA. V dropped 0 bases and J dropped 10; count of bases not matched to a gene: 5. As DNA, the CDR3 is TGTGCCAGCAGCTTAGCCTGGGACAGAATCTACACCTTC. Residues: CASSLAWDRIYTF.

This chain uses TRBV3-1 (or the pseudogene TRBV3-2) with TRBJ2-3, with 7 positions matching TRBD1. The germline CDR1 and CDR2 sequences are LGHDT and YNNKEL (reference sequence). Trimming removed 2 bases from V and 1 base from J; junction bases left unmatched: 3. The CDR3 totals 15 residues. The DNA for the CDR3 is TGTGCCAGCAGCCAACCTGGACAGGGCACAGATACGCAGTATTTT. It yields the protein CASSQPGQGTDTQYF.

This chain uses TRBV19 with TRBJ2-7, with D possibly matching TRBD1 (6 bases). The CDR3 sequence is 14 residues long. Trimming shortened V by 3 bases and J by 3 bases, and 12 bases separated the two germline ends. From germline, CDR1 is LNHDA and CDR2 SQIVND (reference sequence). The CDR3 bases are TGTGCCAGTAGTATGGCAGGGGAAAGCTACGAGCAGTACTTC. Translated, it gives CASSMAGESYEQYF. Filled out from reference TRBV19 and TRBJ2-7, the complete variable domain reads DGGITQSPKYLFRKEGQNVTLSCEQNLNHDAMYWYRQDPGQGLRLIYYSQIVNDFQKGDIAEGYSVSREKKESFPLTVTSAQKNPTAFYLCASSMAGESYEQYFGPGTRLTVT.

The rearrangement uses TRBV7-9 and TRBJ2-2; TRBD1 aligns across 10 bases. The CDR3 covers 16 residues. CDR1 and CDR2 (germline): SEHNR, FQNEAQ (reference sequence). With V trimmed by 5 bases and J by 5 bases, 8 bases remained unmatched. The DNA of the CDR3 is TGTGCCAGCAGCCACCGGACAGGGGGACTTACCGGGGAGCTGTTTTTT. This codes for CASSHRTGGLTGELFF.

This chain connects TRBV5-8 to TRBJ1-2, with 8 bases aligning to TRBD1. Trimming removed 7 bases from V and 7 bases from J; junction bases left unmatched: 18. CDR1 is SGHTS, CDR2 YDEGEE, per germline. The CDR3 has 16 residues. As DNA, the CDR3 is TGTGCCAGCGCCCCCGAGGACAGGGATCGTCCACGTGGCTACACCTTC. Translation: CASAPEDRDRPRGYTF.

The chain carries TRBV27 and TRBJ2-7; 8 nucleotides match TRBD2. J gave up 1 base and V 6 bases, and 2 bases lay outside the gene matches. The CDR3 runs to 13 residues. CDR1 is MNHEY, CDR2 SMNVEV, per germline (reference sequence). The CDR3 loop is CASRPSGSYEQYF. The CDR3 DNA sequence: TGTGCCAGCAGGCCTAGCGGGTCCTACGAGCAGTACTTC.

The chain combines TRBV4-1 with TRBJ1-6; 8 nucleotides match TRBD1. CDR1 is MGHRA, CDR2 YSYEKL, per germline. The V gene end was trimmed by 2 bases and the J gene end by 7 bases; junction bases not matched to a gene: 7. CDR3 length equals 16 residues. CDR3 sequence (DNA): TGCGCCAGCAGCCAACCTCGACAGGGGAGAAATTCACCCCTCCACTTT. Amino acids: CASSQPRQGRNSPLHF.

This clone came up a few times. In DNA, the CDR3 is TGTGCCTGGAGCCGCCGTTTAGACAGGGGTTGGGATGGCTACACCTTC. Its protein is CAWSRRLDRGWDGYTF. The chain combines TRBV30 with TRBJ1-2, with 8 nucleotides matching TRBD1. The CDR3 runs 16 residues. Germline CDR1 and CDR2: GTSNPN and SVGIG (reference sequence). The junction had 15 bases not matched to a gene; V was cut back by 3 bases and J by 6 bases.

V gene TRBV4-1 combines with J gene TRBJ1-2; no clear D. The V end was cut by 7 bases, the J end by 8 bases, with 23 bases between. There are 15 residues in the CDR3. Looked up from germline, CDR1 is MGHRA and CDR2 is YSYEKL. The CDR3 nucleotides are TGCGCCAGCACCCTATTAACGGGGTCGGCTCTAGGCTACACCTTC. Amino acid sequence: CASTLLTGSALGYTF.

The chain couples TRBV5-1 to TRBJ1-2, with 8 positions matching TRBD1. CDR1 is SGHRS and CDR2 is YFSETQ in the germline V gene. Trimming cost V 4 bases and J 5 bases; bases outside gene matches: 10. This CDR3 has 15 amino acids. CDR3 residues: CASSPAGQEGYGYTF. The CDR3 nucleotides read TGCGCCAGCAGCCCGGCGGGACAGGAGGGGTATGGCTACACCTTC.

This chain connects TRBV25-1 to TRBJ1-1, with 8 bases fitting TRBD1. Per the germline V gene, CDR1 is MGHDK and CDR2 is SYGVNS. Trimming at V came to 3 bases and at J to 4 bases, leaving 7 bases not matched to a gene. The CDR3 has 15 residues. CDR3: CASSESRGLGTEAFF. CDR3 DNA sequence: TGTGCCAGCAGTGAGTCCAGGGGGCTAGGCACTGAAGCTTTCTTT.

Points on this clone: Its ends do not fully match the called genes, so a read error is possible. V and J are TRBV5-1 and TRBJ1-2, with D perhaps matching TRBD1 (5 bases). The CDR3 runs to 13 residues. The germline gives CDR1 SGHRS, CDR2 YFSETQ. CDR3 DNA sequence: TGCGCCAGCAGCTCCCAGGGTAACTATGACTACACCTTC. This codes for CASSSQGNYDYTF.